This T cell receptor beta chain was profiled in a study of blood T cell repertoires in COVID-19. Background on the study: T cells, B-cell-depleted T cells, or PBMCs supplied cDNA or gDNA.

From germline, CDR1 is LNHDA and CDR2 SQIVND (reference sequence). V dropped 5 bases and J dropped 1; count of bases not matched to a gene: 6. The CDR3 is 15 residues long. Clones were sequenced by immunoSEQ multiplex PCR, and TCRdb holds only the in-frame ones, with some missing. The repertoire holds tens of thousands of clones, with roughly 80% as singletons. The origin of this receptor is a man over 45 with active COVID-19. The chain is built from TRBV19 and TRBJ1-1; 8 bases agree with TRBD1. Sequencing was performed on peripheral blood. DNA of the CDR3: TGTGCCAGTAGTTTCGACAGGGGTGCGAACACTGAAGCTTTCTTT. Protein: CASSFDRGANTEAFF.